A single sample is the source of the 32 T cell receptor beta chains below, sequenced in a study of control samples from healthy donors and cancer patients. Data came from immunoSEQ multiplex PCR; TCRdb stores just in-frame clones and leaves some out. This sample has 90,000 to 100,000 clones, with about four fifths found just once. The specimen was blood. These receptor sequences come from a woman aged 25 to 45 in good health.

The chain uses TRBV6-5 and TRBJ1-3; D gene ambiguous. V lost 6 bases and J 3 bases, leaving 9 bases between the germline ends. CDR3 length equals 13 residues. CDR1 is MNHEY, CDR2 SVGAGI, per germline. CDR3 in DNA: TGTGCCAGCAGGACCGCTGATGGAAACACCATATATTTT. This translates into CASRTADGNTIYF.

The chain has TRBV7-3 and TRBJ1-1; D is perhaps TRBD1 (5 bases). Germline CDR1 and CDR2: SGHTA and FQGTGA. The ends were cut back, 2 bases at V and 2 bases at J, with 9 bases in the middle. CDR3 size: 14 residues. CDR3 DNA sequence: TGTGCCAGCAGCTTAGGGCAGGGTAACACTGAAGCTTTCTTT. This codes for CASSLGQGNTEAFF.

V gene TRBV7-3 combines with J gene TRBJ2-5; 7 bases agree with TRBD2. V trimming: 2 bases; J trimming: 2 bases; junction bases outside the gene matches: 5. Looked up from germline, CDR1 is SGHTA and CDR2 is FQGTGA. The CDR3 runs 15 residues. The CDR3 is CASSLSGLDQETQYF. As DNA, the CDR3 is TGTGCCAGCAGCTTATCAGGACTAGATCAAGAGACCCAGTACTTC.

The gene calls are TRBV6-2 or TRBV6-3 and TRBJ2-7, with a possible D match to TRBD1 (6 bases). Germline CDR1 MNHEY, CDR2 SVGEGT. The CDR3 length is 14 residues. Trimming stripped 5 bases from V and 7 bases from J, with 18 bases between. The CDR3 nucleotides read TGTGCCAGCAGTAGACCGGGACACCGAGAGGAGCAGTACTTC. Translation: CASSRPGHREEQYF.

In nucleotides, the CDR3 is TGTGCCAGCAGTCCCTACGAGGGGGTCATGGGGGATGGCTACACCTTC. Its protein is CASSPYEGVMGDGYTF. The rearrangement uses TRBV7-8 and TRBJ1-2; weak D call: TRBD1 (6 bases). Germline V CDR1 and CDR2: SGHVS, FQNEAQ. The CDR3 totals 16 residues. V was shortened by 6 bases and J by 6 bases, with 23 bases between the two germline ends.

The genes are TRBV10-2 and TRBJ1-6, with TRBD1 identical over 7 bases. The ends lost 3 bases at V and 5 bases at J; junction bases unmatched: 1. This CDR3 has 14 residues. CDR1 WSHSY and CDR2 SAAADI come from the germline V gene. DNA of the CDR3: TGCGCCAGCAGTGAAAGGGGGCATAATTCACCCCTCCACTTT. Amino acids: CASSERGHNSPLHF.

V gene TRBV4-3 combines with J gene TRBJ2-2; 11 bases match TRBD2. The CDR3 runs 17 residues. Looked up from germline, CDR1 is LGHNA and CDR2 is YSLEER. After removal of 4 bases from V and 1 base from J, the junction contained 5 bases not matched to a gene. DNA of the CDR3: TGCGCCAGCAGCCCCGAACTAGCGGGGGTGAACACCGGGGAGCTGTTTTTT. It translates to CASSPELAGVNTGELFF.

The rearrangement joins TRBV11-2 to TRBJ1-1; D not certain. Trimming left V 3 bases short and J 0 bases short, with 8 bases between. The CDR3 is 14 residues long. From germline, CDR1 is SGHAT and CDR2 FQNNGV. The CDR3 region is CASSFPGLNTEAFF. In DNA form, the CDR3 reads TGTGCCAGCAGCTTTCCGGGCCTGAACACTGAAGCTTTCTTT.

The chain recombines TRBV5-8 with TRBJ2-2; 11 bases align to TRBD1. The junction had 5 bases not matched to a gene; V was cut back by 1 base and J by 6 bases. This CDR3 has 16 residues. Germline V gives CDR1 SGHTS, CDR2 YDEGEE. The CDR3 loop is CASSLYGQGAAGELFF. DNA of the CDR3: TGTGCCAGCAGCTTGTATGGACAGGGGGCGGCCGGGGAGCTGTTTTTT.

The chain recombines TRBV12-5 with TRBJ1-6, with a possible D match to TRBD1 (6 bases). With 6 bases removed from V and 4 bases from J, the gap between germline ends came to 25 bases. Germline assignment: CDR1 LGHNT and CDR2 FRNRAP. This CDR3 has 19 residues. The CDR3 nucleotides are TGTGCTAGTGGCATACAGATGACAGCAGGGGCTTCATATAATTCACCCCTCCACTTT. It is translated as CASGIQMTAGASYNSPLHF.

This clone was detected only once. The rearrangement links TRBV30 to TRBJ1-1, with D tentatively TRBD1 (6 bases). The CDR3 extends over 13 amino acids. Trimming cost V 4 bases and J 4 bases, with 13 bases left between them. The germline CDR1 and CDR2 sequences are GTSNPN and SVGIG (reference sequence). The CDR3 loop reads CAWTRRGGTEAFF. CDR3 nucleotides: TGTGCCTGGACCCGGAGGGGGGGCACTGAAGCTTTCTTT.

This clone was seen many times. V and J are TRBV7-2 and TRBJ2-7, with TRBD2 as a possible D gene (5 bases). The CDR3 length is 14 residues. Germline V CDR1 and CDR2: SGHTA, FQGNSA. V was trimmed by 4 bases and J by 0 bases, leaving 10 bases between them. CDR3 in amino acids: CASSSGRGSYEQYF. CDR3 sequence (DNA): TGTGCCAGCAGCTCCGGCCGGGGCTCCTACGAGCAGTACTTC.

V gene TRBV24-1 combines with J gene TRBJ1-1, with D maybe TRBD1 (5 bases). Trimming left V 9 bases short and J 1 base short, with 20 bases between. The CDR3 length is 16 residues. The germline gives CDR1 KGHDR, CDR2 SFDVKD. The CDR3 sequence: CATASGSTGENTEAFF. The CDR3 DNA follows: TGTGCCACCGCCAGTGGGAGTACAGGAGAGAACACTGAAGCTTTCTTT.

The table lists this clone with a count of one. V gene TRBV4-2 combines with J gene TRBJ2-1; TRBD2 matches at 9 bases. V trimming: 4 bases; J trimming: 10 bases; junction bases outside the gene matches: 14. Germline lookup yields CDR1 LGHNA and CDR2 YNFKEQ. The CDR3 is 16 amino acids. The CDR3 protein is CASSRRPSGDPPEQFF. Written as DNA, the CDR3 is TGTGCCAGCAGCCGGCGCCCTAGCGGGGACCCTCCCGAGCAGTTCTTC.

The genes are TRBV2 and TRBJ2-2; D could derive from TRBD1 or TRBD2 (5 bases each). The CDR3 extends over 15 amino acids. Trimming took off 2 bases at V and 4 bases at J, with 11 bases between the two ends. The germline CDR1 and CDR2 sequences are SNHLY and FYNNEI. CDR3 sequence (DNA): TGTGCCAGCAGTGAACGGTGGGGGAGCACCGGGGAGCTGTTTTTT. The encoded protein is CASSERWGSTGELFF.

This chain links TRBV27 with TRBJ1-4; D is uncertain. The CDR3 runs 17 residues. Trimming stripped 2 bases from V and 0 bases from J, with 13 bases between. Per the germline V gene, CDR1 is MNHEY and CDR2 is SMNVEV (reference sequence). The CDR3 DNA follows: TGTGCCAGCAGTTTAAGTCTGGTGCTAGCAACTAATGAAAAACTGTTTTTT. Translation: CASSLSLVLATNEKLFF.

In its sample, this clone was seen once. The chain uses TRBV7-6 and TRBJ1-3; unclear D gene. CDR1 is SGHVS, CDR2 FNYEAQ, per germline. The CDR3 sequence is 16 residues long. V was pared by 3 bases and J by 1 base, with 13 bases between. CDR3 bases: TGTGCCAGCAGCTTGGGCAGCAAGGGTTCTGGAAACACCATATATTTT. It encodes CASSLGSKGSGNTIYF.

The rearrangement uses TRBV5-4 and TRBJ2-5; TRBD2 matches 11 bases. The J segment lost 3 bases and the V segment lost 0 bases, leaving 4 bases of the junction unmatched. Germline CDR1 reads SGHNT; CDR2 reads YYREEE (reference sequence). CDR3 length: 16 residues. The CDR3 coding sequence is TGTGCCAGCAGCTTGGCCATAGCGGGGGGGAAAGAGACCCAGTACTTC. Translation gives CASSLAIAGGKETQYF.

This clone was observed a few times. This sequence joins TRBV12-3 or TRBV12-4 and TRBJ2-7; D not resolved. CDR3 length: 13 amino acids. Trimming shortened V by 6 bases and J by 3 bases, and 12 bases separated the two germline ends. CDR3 coding DNA: TGTGCCAGCAGCTATAACGCCCACTACGAGCAGTACTTC. Its protein is CASSYNAHYEQYF.

The chain uses TRBV4-2 and TRBJ2-2; 11 nucleotides align to TRBD1. V lost 1 base and J lost 7; bases outside the gene matches: 5. The CDR3 is 16 residues long. Germline CDR1 is LGHNA and CDR2 is YNFKEQ. The CDR3 DNA reads as TGTGCCAGCAGCCAAGCCGGGACAGGGGGAAGCGGGGAGCTGTTTTTT. Protein product: CASSQAGTGGSGELFF.

The V call is TRBV3-1 (or the pseudogene TRBV3-2), the J call TRBJ2-3, with TRBD2 matching 8 bases. This CDR3 is 16 amino acids long. Germline V gene data show CDR1 as LGHDT and CDR2 as YNNKEL (reference sequence). J was trimmed by 5 bases and V by 4 bases; bases with no gene match: 11. The CDR3 sequence is CASSRSPSGGRDTQYF. CDR3 nucleotides: TGTGCCAGCAGCCGTTCCCCCAGCGGGGGTAGAGATACGCAGTATTTT.

This chain joins TRBV4-3 and TRBJ1-4, with D uncertain. The ends were cut back, 4 bases at V and 8 bases at J, with 17 bases in the middle. Germline V gives CDR1 LGHNA, CDR2 YSLEER. The CDR3 runs 15 residues. CDR3 protein: CASSLSDIWSEKLFF. CDR3 DNA: TGCGCCAGCAGCCTCTCGGATATATGGTCCGAAAAACTGTTTTTT.

This clone was found a few times. V usage is TRBV12-3 or TRBV12-4 and J usage is TRBJ2-2; D not certain. The V gene lost 3 bases and the J gene lost 7 bases, with 6 bases spanning the gap. The CDR3 consists of 12 residues. CDR3 coding DNA: TGTGCCAGCAGTTTTGAGTACGGGGAGCTGTTTTTT. The encoded protein is CASSFEYGELFF.

The gene calls are TRBV4-3 and TRBJ2-2, with 7 bases that match TRBD1. Unmatched junction bases numbered 4, after V lost 0 bases and J lost 6 bases. The CDR3 has 15 amino acids. Germline V lookup: CDR1 LGHNA, CDR2 YSLEER. The CDR3 is CASSQEGGRSGELFF. The CDR3 region has the DNA TGCGCCAGCAGCCAAGAAGGGGGCCGGTCCGGGGAGCTGTTTTTT.

This clone was counted a single time. V is TRBV18 and J is TRBJ1-1; 7 bases agree with TRBD1. The germline gives CDR1 KGHSH, CDR2 LQKENI. V trimming: 1 base; J trimming: 1 base; junction bases outside the gene matches: 3. The CDR3 totals 15 residues. The CDR3 DNA follows: TGTGCCAGCTCACCACTGGGACAGTCGAACACTGAAGCTTTCTTT. Amino acid sequence: CASSPLGQSNTEAFF.

This sequence joins TRBV18 and TRBJ2-7, with TRBD1 matching 7 bases. The CDR3 totals 14 residues. V gave up 6 bases and J gave up 8 bases; unmatched junction bases: 13. Looked up from germline, CDR1 is KGHSH and CDR2 is LQKENI. The CDR3 nucleotides are TGTGCCAGCTCTCGGGTGGGACAGCTCGACCAGCAGTACTTC. Translation gives CASSRVGQLDQQYF.

A few counts support this clone. The gene calls are TRBV2 and TRBJ2-1; D is ambiguous. Looked up from germline, CDR1 is SNHLY and CDR2 is FYNNEI. This CDR3 is built from 14 residues. Trimming removed 7 bases from V and 0 bases from J, with 10 bases in between. CDR3 residues: CASKTASSYNEQFF. The CDR3 coding sequence is TGTGCCAGCAAGACGGCTAGCTCCTACAATGAGCAGTTCTTC.

The chain joins TRBV28 to TRBJ1-1; no clear D. V dropped 3 bases and J dropped 0 bases, with 11 bases sitting between them. Germline V lookup: CDR1 MDHEN, CDR2 SYDVKM. The CDR3 spans 15 residues. CDR3 protein: CASSLSPGMNTEAFF. CDR3 DNA: TGTGCCAGCAGTTTGAGTCCGGGAATGAACACTGAAGCTTTCTTT. The entire variable domain, with the rest obtained from reference TRBV28 and TRBJ1-1, is as follows: DVKVTQSSRYLVKRTGEKVFLECVQDMDHENMFWYRQDPGLGLRLIYFSYDVKMKEKGDIPEGYSVSREKKERFSLILESASTNQTSMYLCASSLSPGMNTEAFFGQGTRLTVV.

This chain uses TRBV30 with TRBJ1-5; D is undetermined. This CDR3 spans 13 amino acids. Trimming took 0 bases from V and 4 from J, leaving 7 bases between them. From germline, CDR1 is GTSNPN and CDR2 SVGIG (reference sequence). DNA of the CDR3: TGTGCCTGGAGTGTACAAGGGAATCAGCCCCAGCATTTT. Residues: CAWSVQGNQPQHF.

V usage is TRBV6-2 or TRBV6-3 and J usage is TRBJ1-5, with D unclear. V was trimmed by 4 bases and J by 1 base, leaving 8 bases between them. The germline V gene has CDR1 MNHEY and CDR2 SVGEGT. CDR3 size: 14 residues. The CDR3 sequence: CASSFTGSNQPQHF. The CDR3 coding sequence is TGTGCCAGCAGTTTTACTGGGAGCAATCAGCCCCAGCATTTT.

The J gene is TRBJ1-3, the V gene TRBV9; 9 nucleotides match TRBD1. The CDR3 runs to 17 residues. The V gene end was trimmed by 3 bases and the J gene end by 4 bases; junction bases not matched to a gene: 11. Germline V CDR1 and CDR2: SGDLS, YYNGEE. CDR3 amino acids: CASSAGTGPHRGNTIYF. The CDR3 region has the DNA TGTGCCAGCAGCGCCGGGACAGGGCCCCATCGGGGAAACACCATATATTTT.

As concerns this clone: In the same sample, other DNA sequences code for this CDR3. V gene TRBV6-4 combines with J gene TRBJ2-3; 8 positions agree with TRBD2. The V gene's germline CDR1 is MRHNA and CDR2 SNTAGT. The CDR3 extends over 14 amino acids. With V trimmed by 6 bases and J by 2 bases, 4 bases remained unmatched. The CDR3: CASSGGETTDTQYF. CDR3 bases: TGTGCCAGCAGCGGGGGGGAGACCACAGATACGCAGTATTTT.